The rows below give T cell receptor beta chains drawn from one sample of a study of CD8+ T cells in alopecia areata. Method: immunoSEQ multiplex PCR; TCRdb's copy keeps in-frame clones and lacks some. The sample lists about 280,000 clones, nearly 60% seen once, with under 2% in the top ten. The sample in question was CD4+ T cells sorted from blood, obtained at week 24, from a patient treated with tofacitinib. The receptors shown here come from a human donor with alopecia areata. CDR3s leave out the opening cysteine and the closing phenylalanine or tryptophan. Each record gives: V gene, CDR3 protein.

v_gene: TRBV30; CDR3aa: AWREREAF
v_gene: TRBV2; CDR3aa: ASSSGWTYGYT
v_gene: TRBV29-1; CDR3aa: SVLQVNTEAF
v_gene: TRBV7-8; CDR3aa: ASSYGLDSPLH
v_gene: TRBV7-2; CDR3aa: ASRFAGGQETQY
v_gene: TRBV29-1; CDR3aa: SVDSRGDYGYT
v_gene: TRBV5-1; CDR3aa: ASSQNPGTSGDPRADTQY
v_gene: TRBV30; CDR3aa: AWSVGLLGEKLF
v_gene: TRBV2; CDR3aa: ASSPGAVRYSPLH
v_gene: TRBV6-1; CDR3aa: ASISGSPKDSPLH
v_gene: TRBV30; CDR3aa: AWREGNNYGYT
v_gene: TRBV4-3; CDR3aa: ASSQDEVAYEQY
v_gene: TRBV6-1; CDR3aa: ASSEIGDGYT
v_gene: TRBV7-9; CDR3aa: ASSLNRGQETQY
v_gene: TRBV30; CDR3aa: AWSNRPNTEAF
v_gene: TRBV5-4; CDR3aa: ASSLALAGGQGDTQY
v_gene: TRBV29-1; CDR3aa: SAGRAADTQY
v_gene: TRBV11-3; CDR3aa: ASSLDGGHNEQF
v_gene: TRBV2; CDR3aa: ASSAVRDVWEQF
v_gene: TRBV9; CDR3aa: ASSARGDSTDTQY
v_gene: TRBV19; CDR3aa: ASTSPSGANTGELF
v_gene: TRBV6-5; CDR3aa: ASSPGWTSRETQY
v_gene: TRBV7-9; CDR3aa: ASRLVRGQGNSPLH
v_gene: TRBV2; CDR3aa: ASSGGQGVNGYT
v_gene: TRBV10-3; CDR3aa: AITTGVDYGYT
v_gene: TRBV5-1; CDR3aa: ASSLADTQY
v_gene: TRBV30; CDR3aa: AWSVGLSAKNIQY
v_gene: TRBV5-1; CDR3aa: ASVPEQASGANVLT
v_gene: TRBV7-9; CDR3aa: ASTSVLGGKAF
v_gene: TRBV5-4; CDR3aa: ASSADSHYGYT
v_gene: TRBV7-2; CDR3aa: ASSLGLAGYNEQF
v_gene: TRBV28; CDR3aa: ASSPPLLQGAMRYT
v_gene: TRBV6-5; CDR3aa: ASREGFTSPLH
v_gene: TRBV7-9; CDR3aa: ASGRGWADEQF
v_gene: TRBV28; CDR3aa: ASSFIPTGQPINQPQH
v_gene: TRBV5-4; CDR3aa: ASSSGRSTEAF